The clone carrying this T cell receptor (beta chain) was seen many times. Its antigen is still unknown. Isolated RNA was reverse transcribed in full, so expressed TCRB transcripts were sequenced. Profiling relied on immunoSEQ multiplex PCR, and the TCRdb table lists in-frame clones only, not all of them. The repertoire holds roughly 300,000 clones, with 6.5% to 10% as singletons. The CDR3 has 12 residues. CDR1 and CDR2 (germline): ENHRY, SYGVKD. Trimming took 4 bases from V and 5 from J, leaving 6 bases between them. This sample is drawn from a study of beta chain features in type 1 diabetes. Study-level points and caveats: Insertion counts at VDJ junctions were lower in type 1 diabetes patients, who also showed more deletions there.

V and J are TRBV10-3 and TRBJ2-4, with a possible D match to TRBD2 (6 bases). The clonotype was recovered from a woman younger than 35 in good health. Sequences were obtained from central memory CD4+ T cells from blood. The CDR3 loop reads CAISGGENIQYF. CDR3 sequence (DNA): TGTGCCATCAGTGGGGGGGAAAACATTCAGTACTTC.